This T cell receptor (beta chain) was recorded in a study of blood T cell repertoires in COVID-19. The overall study: COVID-19 samples from acute and convalescent phases originated in the United States, Italy and Spain. PBMCs, B-cell-depleted T cells, or T cells were the source of the cDNA or gDNA that made up the material.

In the study's own analysis: Using reference gene primer amplification, nucleated cell counts were estimated. Sequencing used immunoSEQ multiplex PCR; TCRdb keeps in-frame clones, though not all of them. V, J and clone size derive from that table, while D and trimming were established from the DNA sequence. The sample includes some 120,000 clones, around 90% seen only once; the top ten take 1.5%. The CDR3 consists of 14 residues. CDR1 and CDR2 (germline): SNHLY, FYNNEI. V was trimmed by 6 bases and J by 0 bases, leaving 12 bases between them. The chain carries TRBV2 and TRBJ2-7; TRBD1 might be the D (5 bases). The TCR sequence derives from a human donor in a cohort sampled during active COVID-19. The sequenced sample was peripheral blood. DNA of the CDR3: TGTGCCAGCAGCCTGACAGCTAACTCCTACGAGCAGTACTTC. Encoded protein: CASSLTANSYEQYF.